The TCR beta chain described here comes from a study of blood T cell repertoires in COVID-19. Looking at the study overall: From T cells, B-cell-depleted T cells, or PBMCs came the material, which was cDNA or gDNA.

The CDR3 length is 16 residues. Germline values: CDR1 SGHNT, CDR2 YYREEE (reference sequence). Unmatched junction bases numbered 4, after V lost 2 bases and J lost 1 base. Per the original data handling: Reference gene primer amplification yielded estimated nucleated cell counts. Assay: immunoSEQ multiplex PCR; the TCRdb copy retains only in-frame clones and omits some. That table is the source of V, J and clone size, and D and trimming were worked out from the DNA. The sample has some 60,000 clones, approximately 80% seen once. The J gene is TRBJ2-1, the V gene TRBV5-4; 9 bases agree with TRBD1. The TCR was taken from a man in his 60s with acute or convalescent COVID-19. The sequenced sample consisted of peripheral blood. The CDR3: CASSFPTGGSYNEQFF. The CDR3 DNA is TGTGCCAGCAGCTTTCCGACAGGGGGGTCCTACAATGAGCAGTTCTTC.